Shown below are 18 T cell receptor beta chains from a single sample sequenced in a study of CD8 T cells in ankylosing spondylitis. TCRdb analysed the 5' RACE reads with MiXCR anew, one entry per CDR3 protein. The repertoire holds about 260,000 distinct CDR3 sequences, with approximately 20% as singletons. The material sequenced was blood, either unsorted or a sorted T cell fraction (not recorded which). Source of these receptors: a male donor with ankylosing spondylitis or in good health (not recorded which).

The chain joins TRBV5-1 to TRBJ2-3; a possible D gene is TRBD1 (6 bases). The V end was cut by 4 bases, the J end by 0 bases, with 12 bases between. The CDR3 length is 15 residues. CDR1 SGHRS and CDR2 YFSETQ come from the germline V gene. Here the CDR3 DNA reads TGCGCCAGCAGCCCACAGGGATCTAGCACAGATACGCAGTATTTT. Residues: CASSPQGSSTDTQYF.

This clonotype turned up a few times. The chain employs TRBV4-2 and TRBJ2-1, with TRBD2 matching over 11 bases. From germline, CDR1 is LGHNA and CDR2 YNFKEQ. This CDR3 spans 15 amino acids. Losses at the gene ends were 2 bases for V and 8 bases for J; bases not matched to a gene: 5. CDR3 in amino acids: CASSQLAGGIDEQFF. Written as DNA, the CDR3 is TGTGCCAGCAGCCAACTAGCGGGAGGAATCGATGAGCAGTTCTTC.

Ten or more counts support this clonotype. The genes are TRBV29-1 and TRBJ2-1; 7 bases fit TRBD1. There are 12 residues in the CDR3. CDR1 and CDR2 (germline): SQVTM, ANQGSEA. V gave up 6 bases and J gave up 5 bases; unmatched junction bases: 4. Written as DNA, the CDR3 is TGCAGCGTGGGGACAGCCAACAATGAGCAGTTCTTC. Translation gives CSVGTANNEQFF.

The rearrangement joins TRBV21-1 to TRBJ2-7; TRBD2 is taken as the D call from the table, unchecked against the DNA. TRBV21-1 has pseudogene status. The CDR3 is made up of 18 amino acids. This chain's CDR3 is CASSKALREAGGCNEQYV. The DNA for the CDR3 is TGTGCCAGCAGCAAAGCCCTAAGAGAAGCGGGAGGGTGTAACGAGCAATACGTC.

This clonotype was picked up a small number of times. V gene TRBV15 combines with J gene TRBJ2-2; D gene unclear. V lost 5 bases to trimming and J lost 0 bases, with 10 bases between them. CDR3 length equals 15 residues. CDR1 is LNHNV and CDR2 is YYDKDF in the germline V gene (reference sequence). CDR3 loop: CATSSPLSNTGELFF. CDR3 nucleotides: TGTGCCACCAGCTCCCCTTTGTCGAACACCGGGGAGCTGTTTTTT.

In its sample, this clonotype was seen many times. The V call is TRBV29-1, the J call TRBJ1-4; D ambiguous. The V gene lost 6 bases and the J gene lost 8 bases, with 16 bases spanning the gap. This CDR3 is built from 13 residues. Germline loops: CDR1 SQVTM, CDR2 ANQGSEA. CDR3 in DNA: TGCAGCGTGAGCTTGGGTTCGGGGGAAAAACTGTTTTTT. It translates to CSVSLGSGEKLFF.

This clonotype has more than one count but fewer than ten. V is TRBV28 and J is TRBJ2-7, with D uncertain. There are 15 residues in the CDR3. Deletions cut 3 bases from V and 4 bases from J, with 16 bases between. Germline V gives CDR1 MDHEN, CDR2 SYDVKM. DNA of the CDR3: TGTGCCAGCAGTTTTTCTAGGGTTACTCTGTACGAGCAGTACGTC. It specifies CASSFSRVTLYEQYV.

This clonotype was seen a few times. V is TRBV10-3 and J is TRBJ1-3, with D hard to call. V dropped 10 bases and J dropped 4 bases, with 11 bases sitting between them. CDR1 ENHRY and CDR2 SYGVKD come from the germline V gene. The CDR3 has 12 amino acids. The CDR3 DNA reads TGTGCCACCAGGACGGACGGAAACACCATATATTTT. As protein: CATRTDGNTIYF.

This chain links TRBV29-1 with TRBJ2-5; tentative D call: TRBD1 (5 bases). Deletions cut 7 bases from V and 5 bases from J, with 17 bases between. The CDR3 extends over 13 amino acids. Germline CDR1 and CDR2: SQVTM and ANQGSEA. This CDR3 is CSARGHQAETQYF. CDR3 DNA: TGCAGCGCCCGAGGACATCAAGCGGAGACCCAGTACTTC.

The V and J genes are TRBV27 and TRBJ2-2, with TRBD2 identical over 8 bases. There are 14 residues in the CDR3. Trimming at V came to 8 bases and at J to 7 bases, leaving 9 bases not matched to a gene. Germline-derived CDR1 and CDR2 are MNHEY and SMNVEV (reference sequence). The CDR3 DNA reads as TGTGCCAGCCGCGGGAGGCGGTTCATCGGGGAGCTGTTTTTT. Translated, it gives CASRGRRFIGELFF.

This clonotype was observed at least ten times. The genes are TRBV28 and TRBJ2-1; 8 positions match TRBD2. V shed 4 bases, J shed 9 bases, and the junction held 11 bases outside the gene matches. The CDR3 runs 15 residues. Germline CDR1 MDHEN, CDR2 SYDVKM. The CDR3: CASSSLEREFREQFF. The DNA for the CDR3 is TGTGCCAGCAGTTCCCTCGAGCGGGAGTTTCGTGAGCAGTTCTTC.

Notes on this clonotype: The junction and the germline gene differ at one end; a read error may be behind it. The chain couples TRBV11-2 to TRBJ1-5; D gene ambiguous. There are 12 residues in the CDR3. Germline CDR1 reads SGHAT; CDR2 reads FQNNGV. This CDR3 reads CASSLEGDQLYF. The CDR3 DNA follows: TGTGCCAGCAGCTTAGAGGGCGATCAGCTGTATTTT.

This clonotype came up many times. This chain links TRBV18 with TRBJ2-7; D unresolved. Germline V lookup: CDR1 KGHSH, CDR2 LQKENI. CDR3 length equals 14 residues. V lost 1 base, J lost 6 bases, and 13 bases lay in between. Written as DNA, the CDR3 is TGTGCCAGCTCACCACATGCCTCCAAGGGCGAGCAGTACGTC. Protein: CASSPHASKGEQYV.

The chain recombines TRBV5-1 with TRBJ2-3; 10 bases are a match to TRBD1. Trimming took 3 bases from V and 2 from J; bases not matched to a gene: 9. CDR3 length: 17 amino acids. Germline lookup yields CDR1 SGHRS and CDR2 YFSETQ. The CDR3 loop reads CASSSGQGLTYTDTQYF. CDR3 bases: TGCGCCAGCAGCTCGGGACAGGGGCTGACTTACACAGATACGCAGTATTTT.

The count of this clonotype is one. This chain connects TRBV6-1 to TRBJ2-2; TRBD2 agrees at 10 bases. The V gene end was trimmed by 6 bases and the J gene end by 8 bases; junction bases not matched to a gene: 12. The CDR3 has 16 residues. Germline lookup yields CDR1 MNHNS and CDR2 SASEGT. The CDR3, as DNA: TGTGCCAGCAGAGACTGGCTAGCGGGAGCCGGTGGGGAGCTGTTTTTT. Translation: CASRDWLAGAGGELFF.

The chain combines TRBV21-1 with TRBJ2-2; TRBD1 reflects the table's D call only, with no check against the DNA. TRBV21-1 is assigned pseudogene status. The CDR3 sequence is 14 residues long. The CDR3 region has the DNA TGTGCCAGCAGCACCTGCACGGGCGGCGGGGAGCTGTTTTTT. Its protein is CASSTCTGGGELFF.

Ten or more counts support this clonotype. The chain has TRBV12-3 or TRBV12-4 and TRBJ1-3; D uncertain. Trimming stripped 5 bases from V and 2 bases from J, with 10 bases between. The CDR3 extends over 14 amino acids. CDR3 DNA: TGTGCCAGCAGTGTGAGGGCTACTGGAAACACCATATATTTT. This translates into CASSVRATGNTIYF.

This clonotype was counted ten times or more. CDR3 sequence: CSAPTAKETQYF. The CDR3 DNA follows: TGCAGTGCTCCCACAGCTAAAGAGACCCAGTACTTC. The V and J genes are TRBV20-1 and TRBJ2-5, with D uncertain. Germline CDR1 reads DFQATT; CDR2 reads SNEGSKA (reference sequence). Trimming took 5 bases from V and 3 from J, leaving 10 bases between them. This CDR3 has 12 amino acids.